The T cell receptor beta chain described here comes from a study of blood T cell repertoires in COVID-19. Study-wide context: From the United States, Italy and Spain came samples of acute and convalescent COVID-19.

The data were produced by immunoSEQ multiplex PCR, yet TCRdb's version contains in-frame clones alone and is incomplete. Of just over 150,000 clones in the sample, 85% to 95% were seen once. This CDR3 has 15 residues. The ends lost 4 bases at V and 4 bases at J; junction bases unmatched: 6. Germline assignment: CDR1 LGHDT and CDR2 YNNKEL (reference sequence). The sample comprised peripheral blood. The clonotype comes from a woman aged 45-60 years with acute or convalescent COVID-19. This chain joins TRBV3-1 (or the pseudogene TRBV3-2) and TRBJ2-7; 11 bases agree with TRBD1. The CDR3 DNA reads as TGTGCCAGCAGCCTAACCGGGACAGGGGGTTACGAGCAGTACTTC. Its translation: CASSLTGTGGYEQYF.